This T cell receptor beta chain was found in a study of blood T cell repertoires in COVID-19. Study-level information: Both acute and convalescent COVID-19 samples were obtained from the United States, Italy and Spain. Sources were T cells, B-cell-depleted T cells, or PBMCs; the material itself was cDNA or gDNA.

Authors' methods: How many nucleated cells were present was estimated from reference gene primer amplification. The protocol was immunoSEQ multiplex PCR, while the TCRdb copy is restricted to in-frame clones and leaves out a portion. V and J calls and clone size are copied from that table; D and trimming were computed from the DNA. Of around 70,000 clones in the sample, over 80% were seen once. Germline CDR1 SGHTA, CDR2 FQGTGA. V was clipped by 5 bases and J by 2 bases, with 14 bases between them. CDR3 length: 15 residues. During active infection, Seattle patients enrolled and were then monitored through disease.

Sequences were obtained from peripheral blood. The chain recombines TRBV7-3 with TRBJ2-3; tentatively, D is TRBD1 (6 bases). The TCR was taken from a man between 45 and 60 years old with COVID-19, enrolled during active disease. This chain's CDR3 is CASSPRGHLTDTQYF. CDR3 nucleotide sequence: TGTGCCAGCAGCCCCCGGGGACACCTCACAGATACGCAGTATTTT.